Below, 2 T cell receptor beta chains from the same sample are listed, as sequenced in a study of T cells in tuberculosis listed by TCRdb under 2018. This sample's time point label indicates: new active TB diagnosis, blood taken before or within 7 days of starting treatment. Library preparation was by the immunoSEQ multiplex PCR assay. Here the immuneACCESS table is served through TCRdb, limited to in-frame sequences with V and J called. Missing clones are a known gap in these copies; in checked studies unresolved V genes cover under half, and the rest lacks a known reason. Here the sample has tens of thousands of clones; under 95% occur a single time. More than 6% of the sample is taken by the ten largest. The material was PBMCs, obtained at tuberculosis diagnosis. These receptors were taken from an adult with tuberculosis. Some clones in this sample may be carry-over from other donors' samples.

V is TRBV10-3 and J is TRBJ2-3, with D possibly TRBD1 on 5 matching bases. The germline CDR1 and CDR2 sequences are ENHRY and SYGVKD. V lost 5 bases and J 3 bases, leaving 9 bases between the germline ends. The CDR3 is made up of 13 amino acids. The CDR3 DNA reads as TGTGCCATCAGTATCCAGGGTACAGATACGCAGTATTTT. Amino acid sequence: CAISIQGTDTQYF.

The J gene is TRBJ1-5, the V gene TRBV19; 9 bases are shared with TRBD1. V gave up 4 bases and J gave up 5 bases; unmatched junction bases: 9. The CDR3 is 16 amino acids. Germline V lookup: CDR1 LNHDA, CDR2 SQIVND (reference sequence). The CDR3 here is CASSTRQGVGDQPQHF. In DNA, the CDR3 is TGTGCCAGTAGTACTCGACAGGGGGTTGGGGATCAGCCCCAGCATTTT.